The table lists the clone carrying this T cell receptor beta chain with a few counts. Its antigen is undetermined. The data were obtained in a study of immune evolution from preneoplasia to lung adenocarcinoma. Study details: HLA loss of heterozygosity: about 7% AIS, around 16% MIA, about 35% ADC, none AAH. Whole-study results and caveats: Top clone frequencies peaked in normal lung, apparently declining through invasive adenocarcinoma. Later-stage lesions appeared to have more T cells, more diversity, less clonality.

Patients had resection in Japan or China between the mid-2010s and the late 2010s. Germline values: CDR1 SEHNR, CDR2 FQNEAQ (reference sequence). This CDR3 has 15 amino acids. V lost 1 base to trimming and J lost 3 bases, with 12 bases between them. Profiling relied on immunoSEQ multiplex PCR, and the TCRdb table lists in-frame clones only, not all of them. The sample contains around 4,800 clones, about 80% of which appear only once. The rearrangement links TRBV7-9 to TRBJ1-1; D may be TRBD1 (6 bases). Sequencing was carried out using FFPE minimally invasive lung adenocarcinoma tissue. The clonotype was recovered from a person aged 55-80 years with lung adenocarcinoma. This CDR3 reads CASSLGSNRDTEAFF. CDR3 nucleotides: TGTGCCAGCAGCTTAGGCTCCAACAGGGACACTGAAGCTTTCTTT. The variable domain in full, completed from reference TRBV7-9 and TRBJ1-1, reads DTGVSQNPRHKITKRGQNVTFRCDPISEHNRLYWYRQTLGQGPEFLTYFQNEAQLEKSRLLSDRFSAERPKGSFSTLEIQRTEQGDSAMYLCASSLGSNRDTEAFFGQGTRLTVV.